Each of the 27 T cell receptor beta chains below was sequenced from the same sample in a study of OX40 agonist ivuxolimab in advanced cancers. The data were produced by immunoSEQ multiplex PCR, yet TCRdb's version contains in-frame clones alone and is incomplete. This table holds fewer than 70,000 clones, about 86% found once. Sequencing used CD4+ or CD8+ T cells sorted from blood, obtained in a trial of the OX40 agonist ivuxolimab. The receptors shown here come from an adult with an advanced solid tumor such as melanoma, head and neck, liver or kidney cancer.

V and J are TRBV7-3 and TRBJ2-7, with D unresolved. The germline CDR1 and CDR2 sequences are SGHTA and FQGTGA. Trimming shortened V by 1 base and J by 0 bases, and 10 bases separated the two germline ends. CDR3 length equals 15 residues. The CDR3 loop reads CASSLMVGSSYEQYF. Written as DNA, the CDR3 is TGTGCCAGCAGCTTAATGGTCGGATCCTCCTACGAGCAGTACTTC. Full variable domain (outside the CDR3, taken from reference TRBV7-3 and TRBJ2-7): GAGVSQTPSNKVTEKGKYVELRCDPISGHTALYWYRQSLGQGPEFLIYFQGTGAADDSGLPNDRFFAVRPEGSVSTLKIQRTERGDSAVYLCASSLMVGSSYEQYFGPGTRLTVT.

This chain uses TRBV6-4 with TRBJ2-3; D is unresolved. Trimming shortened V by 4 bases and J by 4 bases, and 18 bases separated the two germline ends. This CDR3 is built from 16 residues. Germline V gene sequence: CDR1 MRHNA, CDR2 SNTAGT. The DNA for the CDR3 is TGTGCCAGCAGTGTTCACCGGTCCTTAACTGCAGATACGCAGTATTTT. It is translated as CASSVHRSLTADTQYF.

As DNA, the CDR3 is TGCGCCACCACCCCGTGGGCCAGCCCCTACAATGAGCAGTTCTTC. It yields the protein CATTPWASPYNEQFF. V and J are TRBV10-1 and TRBJ2-1, with D uncertain. Trimming took off 10 bases at V and 2 bases at J, with 18 bases between the two ends. Germline CDR1 reads WNHNN; CDR2 reads SYGVQD (reference sequence). The CDR3 spans 15 residues.

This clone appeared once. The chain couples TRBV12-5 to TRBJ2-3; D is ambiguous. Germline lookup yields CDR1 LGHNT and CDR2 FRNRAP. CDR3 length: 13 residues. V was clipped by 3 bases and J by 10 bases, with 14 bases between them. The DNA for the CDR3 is TGTGCTAGTGGTTTCACGGCGGCAGGTTCGCAGTATTTT. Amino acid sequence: CASGFTAAGSQYF. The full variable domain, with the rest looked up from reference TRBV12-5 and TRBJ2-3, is DARVTQTPRHKVTEMGQEVTMRCQPILGHNTVFWYRQTMMQGLELLAYFRNRAPLDDSGMPKDRFSAEMPDATLATLKIQPSEPRDSAVYFCASGFTAAGSQYFGPGTRLTVL.

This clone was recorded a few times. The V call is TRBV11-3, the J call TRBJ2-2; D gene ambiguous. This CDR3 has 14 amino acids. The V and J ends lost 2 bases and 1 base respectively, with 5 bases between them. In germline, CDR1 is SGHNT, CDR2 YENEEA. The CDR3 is CASSLHRNTGELFF. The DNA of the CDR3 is TGTGCCAGCAGCTTACACAGGAACACCGGGGAGCTGTTTTTT.

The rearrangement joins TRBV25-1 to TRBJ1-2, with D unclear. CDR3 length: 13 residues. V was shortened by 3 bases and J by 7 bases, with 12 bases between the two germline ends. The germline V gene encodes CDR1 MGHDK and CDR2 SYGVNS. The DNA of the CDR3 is TGTGCCAGCAGTGATGAAGGCTTGGGTGGCTACACCTTC. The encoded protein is CASSDEGLGGYTF.

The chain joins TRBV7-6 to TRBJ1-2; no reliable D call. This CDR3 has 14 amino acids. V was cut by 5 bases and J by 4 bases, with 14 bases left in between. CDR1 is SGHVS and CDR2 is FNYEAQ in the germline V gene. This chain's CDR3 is CASSPGLRLYGYTF. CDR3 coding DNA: TGTGCCAGCAGCCCCGGATTGCGTCTCTATGGCTACACCTTC.

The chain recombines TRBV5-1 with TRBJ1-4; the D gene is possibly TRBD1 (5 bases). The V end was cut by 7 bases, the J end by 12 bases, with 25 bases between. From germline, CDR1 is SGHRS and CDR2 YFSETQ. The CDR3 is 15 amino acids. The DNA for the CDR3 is TGCGCCAGCTCCGGGATGGGGCAGGGAAACGAGGAACTGTTTTTT. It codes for CASSGMGQGNEELFF.

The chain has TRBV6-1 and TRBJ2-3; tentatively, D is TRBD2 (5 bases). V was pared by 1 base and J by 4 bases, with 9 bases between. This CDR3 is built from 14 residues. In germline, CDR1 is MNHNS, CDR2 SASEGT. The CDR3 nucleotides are TGTGCCAGCAGTGAAGACCCCGGGGCAGATACGCAGTATTTT. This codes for CASSEDPGADTQYF.

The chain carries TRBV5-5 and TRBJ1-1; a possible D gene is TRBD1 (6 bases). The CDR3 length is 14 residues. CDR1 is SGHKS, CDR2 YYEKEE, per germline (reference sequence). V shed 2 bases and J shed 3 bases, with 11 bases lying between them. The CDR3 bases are TGTGCCAGCAGCTTTTCAGGGGAAGACACTGAAGCTTTCTTT. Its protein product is CASSFSGEDTEAFF.

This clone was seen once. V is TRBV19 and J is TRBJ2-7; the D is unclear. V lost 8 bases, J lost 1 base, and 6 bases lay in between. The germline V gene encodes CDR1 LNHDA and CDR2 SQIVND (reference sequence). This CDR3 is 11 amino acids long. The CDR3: CASGTSYEQYF. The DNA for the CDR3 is TGTGCCAGTGGCACTTCCTACGAGCAGTACTTC.

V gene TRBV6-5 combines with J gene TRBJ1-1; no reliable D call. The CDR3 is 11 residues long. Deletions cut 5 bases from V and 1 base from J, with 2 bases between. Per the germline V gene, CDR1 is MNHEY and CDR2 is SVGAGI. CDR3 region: CASSGNTEAFF. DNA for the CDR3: TGTGCCAGCAGTGGGAACACTGAAGCTTTCTTT.

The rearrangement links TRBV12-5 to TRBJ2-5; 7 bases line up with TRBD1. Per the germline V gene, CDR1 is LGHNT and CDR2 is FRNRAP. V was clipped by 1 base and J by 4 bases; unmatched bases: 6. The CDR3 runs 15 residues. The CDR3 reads CASGLGIQGRETQYF. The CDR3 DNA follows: TGTGCTAGTGGTTTGGGCATACAGGGGAGAGAGACCCAGTACTTC.

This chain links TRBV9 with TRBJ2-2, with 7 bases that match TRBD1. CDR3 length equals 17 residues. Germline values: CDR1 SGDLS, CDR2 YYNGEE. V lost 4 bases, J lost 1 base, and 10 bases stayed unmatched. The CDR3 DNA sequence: TGTGCCAGCAGCACAACAGGGGCCAGAAAGAACACCGGGGAGCTGTTTTTT. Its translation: CASSTTGARKNTGELFF.

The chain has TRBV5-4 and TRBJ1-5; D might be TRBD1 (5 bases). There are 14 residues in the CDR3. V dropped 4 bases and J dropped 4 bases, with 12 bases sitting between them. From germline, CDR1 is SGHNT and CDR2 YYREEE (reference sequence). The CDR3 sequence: CASSLGTVNQPQHF. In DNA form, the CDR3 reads TGTGCCAGCAGCCTCGGGACGGTTAATCAGCCCCAGCATTTT.

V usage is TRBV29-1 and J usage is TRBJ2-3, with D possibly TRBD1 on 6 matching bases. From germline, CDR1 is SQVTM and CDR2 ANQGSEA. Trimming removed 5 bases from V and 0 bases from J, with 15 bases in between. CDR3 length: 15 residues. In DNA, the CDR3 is TGCAGCGTTCTAGATTCCACAGGGAGCACAGATACGCAGTATTTT. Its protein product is CSVLDSTGSTDTQYF.

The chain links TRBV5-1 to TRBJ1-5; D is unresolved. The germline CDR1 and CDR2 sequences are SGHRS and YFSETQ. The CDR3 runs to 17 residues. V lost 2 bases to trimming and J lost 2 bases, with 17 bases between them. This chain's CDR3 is CASSFGPVQAGNQPQHF. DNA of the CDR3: TGCGCCAGCAGCTTTGGGCCGGTCCAGGCAGGCAATCAGCCCCAGCATTTT.

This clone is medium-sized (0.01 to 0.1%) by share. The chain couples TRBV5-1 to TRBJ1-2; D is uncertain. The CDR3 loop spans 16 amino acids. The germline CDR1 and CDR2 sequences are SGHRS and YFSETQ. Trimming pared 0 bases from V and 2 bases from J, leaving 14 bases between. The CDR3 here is CASSLEYGAGNYGYTF. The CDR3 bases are TGCGCCAGCAGCTTGGAATATGGCGCTGGGAACTATGGCTACACCTTC.

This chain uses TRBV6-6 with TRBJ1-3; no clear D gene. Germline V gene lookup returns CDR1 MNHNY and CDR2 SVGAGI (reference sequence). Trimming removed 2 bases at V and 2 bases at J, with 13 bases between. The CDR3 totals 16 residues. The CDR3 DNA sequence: TGTGCCAGCAGTTACGGTCGGGTGTCAGCTGGAAACACCATATATTTT. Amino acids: CASSYGRVSAGNTIYF.

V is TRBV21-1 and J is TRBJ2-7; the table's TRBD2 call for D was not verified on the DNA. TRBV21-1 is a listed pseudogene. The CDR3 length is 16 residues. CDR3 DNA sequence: TGTGCCAGCAGCAAAACGAACGCGGGGCTTCGACTCGAGCAGTACTTC. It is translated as CASSKTNAGLRLEQYF.

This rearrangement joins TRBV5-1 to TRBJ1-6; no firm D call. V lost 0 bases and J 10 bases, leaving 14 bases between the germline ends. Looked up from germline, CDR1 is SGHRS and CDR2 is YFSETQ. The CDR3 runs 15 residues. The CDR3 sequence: CASSLVQARGSPLHF. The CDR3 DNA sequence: TGCGCCAGCAGCTTGGTGCAGGCCCGTGGGTCACCCCTCCACTTT.

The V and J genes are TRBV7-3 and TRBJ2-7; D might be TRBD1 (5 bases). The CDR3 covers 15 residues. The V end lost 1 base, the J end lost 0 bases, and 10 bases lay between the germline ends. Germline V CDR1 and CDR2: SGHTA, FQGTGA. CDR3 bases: TGTGCCAGCAGCTTAAGTCAGGGCGTCTCCTACGAGCAGTACTTC. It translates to CASSLSQGVSYEQYF.

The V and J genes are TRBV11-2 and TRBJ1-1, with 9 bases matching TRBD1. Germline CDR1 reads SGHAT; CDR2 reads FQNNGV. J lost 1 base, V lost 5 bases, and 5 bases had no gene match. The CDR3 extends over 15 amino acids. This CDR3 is CASSARTGANTEAFF. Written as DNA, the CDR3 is TGTGCCAGCAGCGCAAGGACAGGGGCGAACACTGAAGCTTTCTTT.

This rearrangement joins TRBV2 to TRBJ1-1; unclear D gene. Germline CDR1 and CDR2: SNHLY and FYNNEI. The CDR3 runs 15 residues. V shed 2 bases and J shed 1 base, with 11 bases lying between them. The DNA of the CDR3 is TGTGCCAGCAGTGAAAGCGTCAGGCCGAACACTGAAGCTTTCTTT. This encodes CASSESVRPNTEAFF.

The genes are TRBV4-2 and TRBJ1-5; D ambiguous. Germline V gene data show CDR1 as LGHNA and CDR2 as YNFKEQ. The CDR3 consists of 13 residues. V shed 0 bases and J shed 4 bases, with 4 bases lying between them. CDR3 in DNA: TGTGCCAGCAGCCAAGATGAGAATCAGCCCCAGCATTTT. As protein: CASSQDENQPQHF.

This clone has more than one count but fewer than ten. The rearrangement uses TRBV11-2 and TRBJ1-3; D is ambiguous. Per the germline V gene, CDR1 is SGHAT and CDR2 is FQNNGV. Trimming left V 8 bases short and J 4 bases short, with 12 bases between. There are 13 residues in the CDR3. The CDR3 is CASRDWLGNTIYF. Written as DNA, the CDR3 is TGTGCCAGCCGTGACTGGCTCGGAAACACCATATATTTT.

The DNA for the CDR3 is TGTGCCAGCAGTCTGACTTACGGCTACGAGCAGTACTTC. This encodes CASSLTYGYEQYF. The gene calls are TRBV27 and TRBJ2-7; D remains unclear. This CDR3 spans 13 amino acids. Germline V gene sequence: CDR1 MNHEY, CDR2 SMNVEV (reference sequence). Trimming cost V 5 bases and J 3 bases, with 11 bases left between them.